This TCR beta chain was identified during a study of T-cell reconstitution after alpha-beta-depleted transplantation in children. Findings and limits, study-wide: T-cell counts and diversity were attributed mostly to newly produced T cells one year after transplant. By about two months after transplant, alpha-beta T cells reportedly arose from several hundred graft clones that had expanded.

This clonotype was found many times. Its matching antigen is unknown. Germline lookup yields CDR1 MNHEY and CDR2 SVGAGI. The CDR3 runs to 14 residues. V lost 4 bases and J lost 8, with 15 bases in between. Preparation of the TCRbeta library involved a method that used unique molecular identifiers. TCRdb used MiXCR to reprocess the PCR reads, holding one entry per CDR3 protein. The data contain 280,000 or so distinct CDR3 sequences, roughly 10% of them seen just once; the ten biggest clones take up less than 25%. This clonotype was sampled from a male patient between 2 and 15 years old who had a stem cell transplant for chronic granulomatous disease, so the T cells may come from the graft donor. The sequenced sample was peripheral blood, obtained 180 days after TCRalphabeta/CD19-depleted stem cell transplant. V and J are TRBV6-5 and TRBJ2-4; possibly TRBD1 for D (6 bases). The CDR3 sequence is CASSFGAKGDIQYF. The CDR3 region has the DNA TGTGCCAGCAGTTTCGGTGCAAAGGGGGACATTCAGTACTTC.